This T cell receptor (beta chain) was profiled in a study of shared clonotypes between healthy human individuals. Germline assignment: CDR1 SGHDN and CDR2 FVKESK. The CDR3 consists of 17 residues. Trimming cost V 0 bases and J 4 bases; bases outside gene matches: 7. It was CD45RO-negative cells, positively selected for CCR7, that made up naive CD8 cells, with terminally differentiated effector memory CD45RA+ cells excluded. Original handling: Junction-only sequences produced by ImmunoSEQ had no quality scores, so filtering differed. Sequencing used immunoSEQ multiplex PCR; TCRdb keeps in-frame clones, though not all of them. That table is the source of V, J and clone size, and D and trimming were worked out from the DNA. Of about 2.2 million clones in the sample, around 95% were seen once.

The chain recombines TRBV14 with TRBJ2-1; 9 bases align to TRBD2. This receptor was identified in a man aged 18 to 30 in good health. Some clones in this sample may be carry-over from other donors' samples. The specimen sequenced was naive CD8+ T cells from PBMCs. CDR3 sequence: CASSQDPGTSPYNEQFF. The CDR3, as DNA: TGTGCCAGCAGCCAAGACCCCGGGACTAGCCCTTACAATGAGCAGTTCTTC.